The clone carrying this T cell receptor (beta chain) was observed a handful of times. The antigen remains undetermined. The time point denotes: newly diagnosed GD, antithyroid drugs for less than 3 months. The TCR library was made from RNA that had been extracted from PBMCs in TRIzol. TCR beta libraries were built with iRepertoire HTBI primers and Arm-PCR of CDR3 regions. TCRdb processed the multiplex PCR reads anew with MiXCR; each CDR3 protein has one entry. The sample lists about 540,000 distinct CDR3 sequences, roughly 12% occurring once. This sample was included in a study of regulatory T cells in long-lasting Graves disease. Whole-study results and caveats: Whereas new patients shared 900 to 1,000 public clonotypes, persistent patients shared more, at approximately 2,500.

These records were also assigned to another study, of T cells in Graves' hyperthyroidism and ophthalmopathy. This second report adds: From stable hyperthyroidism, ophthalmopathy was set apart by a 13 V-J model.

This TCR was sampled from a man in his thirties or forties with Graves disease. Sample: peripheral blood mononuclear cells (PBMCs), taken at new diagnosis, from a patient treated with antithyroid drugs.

DNA of the CDR3: TGTGCCAGCAGCTTGGGCCTCAAACCCACTGAAGCTTTCTTT. Translating it yields CASSLGLKPTEAFF. The chain has TRBV5-6 and TRBJ1-1, with no clear D. The CDR3 contains 14 residues. From germline, CDR1 is SGHDT and CDR2 YYEEEE. V dropped 0 bases and J dropped 4 bases, with 10 bases sitting between them.